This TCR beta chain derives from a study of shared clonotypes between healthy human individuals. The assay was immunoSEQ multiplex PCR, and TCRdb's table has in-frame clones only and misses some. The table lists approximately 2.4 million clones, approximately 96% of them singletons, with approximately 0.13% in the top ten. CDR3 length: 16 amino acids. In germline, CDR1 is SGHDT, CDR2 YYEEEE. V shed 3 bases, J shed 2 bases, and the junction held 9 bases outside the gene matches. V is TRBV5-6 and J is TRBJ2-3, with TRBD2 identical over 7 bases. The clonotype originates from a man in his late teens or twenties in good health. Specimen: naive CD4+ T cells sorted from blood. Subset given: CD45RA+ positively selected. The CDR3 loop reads CASSSRLAGLTDTQYF. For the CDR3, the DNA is TGTGCCAGCAGCTCGAGATTAGCGGGCCTCACAGATACGCAGTATTTT.